This T cell receptor beta chain was sequenced in a study of blood T cells in healthy people across ages. The extraction recovered at least 5.5 micrograms of total RNA per sample. Next came a second PCR, run for roughly 6 to 11 cycles, which used a sample-barcoded 5' primer along with a J-beta primer mix. Every sample gave at least 3 million paired-end reads containing CDR3. MiXCR was run by TCRdb on the 5' RACE reads, yielding one entry per CDR3 protein. The sample has some 1.4 million distinct CDR3 sequences; roughly 45% are singletons. CDR1 and CDR2 from the germline V gene are MNHEY and SVGAGI. Trimming shortened V by 5 bases and J by 3 bases, and 16 bases separated the two germline ends. This CDR3 contains 15 residues. This clonotype was recorded once.

This chain links TRBV6-5 with TRBJ1-1, with D unclear. The receptor was isolated from a woman under 30 in good health. Material for sequencing was blood. The CDR3 bases are TGTGCCAGCAGTGGCACGGGTCCAAGGGACACTGAAGCTTTCTTT. It is translated as CASSGTGPRDTEAFF.